Included here is one T cell receptor beta chain sequence, with context. This clone's antigen is unknown. The record has no base qualities; no much larger clone is one base away. These data are taken from a study of blood T cell repertoires in COVID-19 (dated by TCRdb to 2019 to 2021). Background for the entire study: The collaborator samples originated in the United States, Italy and Spain and spanned the acute and convalescent phases of COVID-19. Nearly every sample came with metadata listing a de-identified subject ID, COVID-19 status, age in years and sex. The repertoires were released in a freely available public database intended as a resource for research on the immune response to SARS-CoV-2. The dataset comprised deeply sampled blood TCRbeta repertoires from subjects exposed to, actively infected with, or recovered from COVID-19. The material from the prospective study consisted of cDNA or gDNA derived from T cells, B-cell-depleted T cells, or PBMCs. The samples were drawn from two sources: the first 160 participants of the ongoing ImmuneRACE study, and fewer than 1,500 subjects contributed by 6 global collaborators. HLA class I and class II types, where available, came from metadata supplied by the sample provider rather than from assay-based typing. General findings and caveats noted by the study authors: Clinical and demographic metadata were provided uncurated, with the amount varying by source and participant.

TCRbeta CDR3 regions were amplified from genomic DNA using the immunoSEQ Assay, a bias-controlled multiplex PCR. In the original analysis: Within the assay, amplification of reference gene primers was used to estimate how many nucleated cells each sample contained. Sequence reads were collapsed and filtered to measure the absolute abundance of every unique TCRbeta CDR3 rearrangement. For each sample, productive Simpson clonality was calculated as the square root of Simpson's diversity index over productive rearrangements. Entries here come from immuneACCESS through TCRdb and include only in-frame sequences with V and J called. Some clones fail to appear in such tables; in the studies checked, an unresolved V gene covers under half of the shortfall, and the cause of the remainder is unknown. V, J and clone size derive from that table, while D and trimming were established from the DNA sequence. This sample gives approximately 360,000 clones in total; around 83% of them show up just once. The ten largest account for approximately 5% of the sample.

Participants in the prospective study were enrolled through a virtual design, were aged about 18 to 100 years, and lived in approximately 25 United States geographic areas. In the prospective study, cohorts were assigned on the basis of participant-reported clinical history obtained from a screening survey and a study questionnaire. Recovered participants in ImmuneRACE Cohort 3 were defined as having two consecutive negative NP/OP PCR tests, clearance from a healthcare professional, or resolution of symptoms. Each participant in the prospective study had whole blood, serum and a nasopharyngeal or oropharyngeal swab collected by mobile phlebotomists. Prospective study participants could optionally give additional blood draws and questionnaires over an approximately 2-month period. Before DNA extraction, prospective study blood samples were shipped either frozen or at room temperature. The V end loses 0 bases and the J end loses 7 bases, and a stretch of 11 bases separates them. The CDR3 runs 15 residues from the cysteine to the phenylalanine. The read is trimmed to its CDR3 DNA, 45 bases read in frame from base 1. The germline V gene encodes CDR1 SGHRS and CDR2 YFSETQ.

Recombination joined TRBV5-1 with TRBJ1-6; no confident D gene assignment can be made. This receptor was obtained from a woman between 45 and 60 years old who had recovered from COVID-19. The sample consisted of PBMCs or T cells enriched from blood (not recorded which). The CDR3 region reads CASSLANRLNSPLHF. The DNA sequence is as follows: TGCGCCAGCAGCTTGGCCAACAGACTAAATTCACCCCTCCACTTT.